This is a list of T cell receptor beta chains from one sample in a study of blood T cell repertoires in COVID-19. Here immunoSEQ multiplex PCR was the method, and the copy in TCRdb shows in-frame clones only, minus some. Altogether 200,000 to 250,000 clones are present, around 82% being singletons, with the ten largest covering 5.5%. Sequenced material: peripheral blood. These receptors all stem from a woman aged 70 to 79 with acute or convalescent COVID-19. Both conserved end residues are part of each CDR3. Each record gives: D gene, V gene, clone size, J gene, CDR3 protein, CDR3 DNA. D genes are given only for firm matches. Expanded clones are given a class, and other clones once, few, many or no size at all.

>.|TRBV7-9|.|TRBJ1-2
CASSLAGAYGYTF
TGTGCCAGCAGCTTAGCAGGGGCTTATGGCTACACCTTC
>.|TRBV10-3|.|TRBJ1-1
CAITADRLNTEAFF
TGTGCCATCACCGCCGACAGACTGAACACTGAAGCTTTCTTT
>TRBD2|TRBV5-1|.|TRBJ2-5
CASSFEASGGETQYF
TGCGCCAGCAGCTTTGAGGCTAGCGGGGGTGAGACCCAGTACTTC
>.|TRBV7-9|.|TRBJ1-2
CASSPRLGANYGYTF
TGTGCCAGCAGCCCCCGGTTAGGGGCTAACTATGGCTACACCTTC
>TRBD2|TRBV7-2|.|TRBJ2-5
CASSFLAGAAETQYF
TGTGCCAGCAGCTTTCTAGCGGGAGCAGCTGAGACCCAGTACTTC
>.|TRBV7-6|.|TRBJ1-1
CASSYDSRVPTEAFF
TGTGCCAGCAGCTATGACAGCCGCGTTCCCACTGAAGCTTTCTTT
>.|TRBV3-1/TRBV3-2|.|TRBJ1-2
CASSQVRGSYGYTF
TGTGCCAGCAGCCAAGTTAGGGGGAGCTATGGCTACACCTTC
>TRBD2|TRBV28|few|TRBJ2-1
CASRILAGLNNEQFF
TGTGCCAGCAGGATACTAGCGGGACTAAACAATGAGCAGTTCTTC
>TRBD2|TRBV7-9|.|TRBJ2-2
CASSLARVTSGMNTGELFF
TGTGCCAGCAGCTTAGCGAGGGTAACTAGCGGGATGAACACCGGGGAGCTGTTTTTT
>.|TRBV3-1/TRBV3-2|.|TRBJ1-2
CASSRRSESNYGYTF
TGTGCCAGCAGCCGCAGAAGCGAGTCTAACTATGGCTACACCTTC
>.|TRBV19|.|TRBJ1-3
CASSIDLSDSGNTIYF
TGTGCCAGTAGTATAGATCTCTCAGACTCTGGAAACACCATATATTTT
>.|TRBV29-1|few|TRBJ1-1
CSVLPREGVESGTEAFF
TGCAGCGTCCTACCTCGGGAGGGGGTTGAATCGGGCACTGAAGCTTTCTTT
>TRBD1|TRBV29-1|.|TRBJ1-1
CSVRGQGNTEAFF
TGCAGCGTGAGGGGGCAGGGGAACACTGAAGCTTTCTTT
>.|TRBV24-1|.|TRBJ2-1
CATSDASTGTVEQFF
TGTGCCACCAGTGATGCTTCGACAGGGACTGTGGAGCAGTTCTTC
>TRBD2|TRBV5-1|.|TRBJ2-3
CASTARIRGGGGDTQYF
TGCGCCAGCACCGCCCGTATACGTGGCGGGGGAGGAGATACGCAGTATTTT
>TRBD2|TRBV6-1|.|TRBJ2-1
CASREAGDSYNEQFF
TGTGCCAGCAGAGAAGCGGGAGACTCCTACAATGAGCAGTTCTTC
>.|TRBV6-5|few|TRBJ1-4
CASTSGQGGEKLFF
TGTGCCAGCACCTCAGGGCAGGGTGGTGAAAAACTGTTTTTT
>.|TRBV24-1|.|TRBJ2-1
CATSDRVSYNEQFF
TGTGCCACCAGTGACAGGGTCTCCTACAATGAGCAGTTCTTC
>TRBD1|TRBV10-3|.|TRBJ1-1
CAISTGTGPLRAFF
TGTGCCATCAGTACCGGGACAGGGCCTTTGCGAGCTTTCTTT
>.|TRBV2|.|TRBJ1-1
CASRIGFSGAFF
TGTGCCAGCAGGATTGGATTTTCCGGGGCTTTCTTT
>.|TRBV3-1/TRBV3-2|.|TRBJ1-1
CASSPTDMNTEAFF
TGTGCCAGCAGCCCTACGGACATGAACACTGAAGCTTTCTTT
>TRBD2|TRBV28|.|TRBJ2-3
CASRGASGRGDTQYF
TGTGCCAGCAGGGGGGCTAGCGGGCGAGGTGATACGCAGTATTTT
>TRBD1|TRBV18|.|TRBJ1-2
CASSSGQGLANYGYTF
TGTGCCAGCTCGTCGGGACAGGGCCTAGCTAACTATGGCTACACCTTC
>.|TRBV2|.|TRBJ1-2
CASSEALGGADYGYTF
TGTGCCAGCAGTGAAGCGCTTGGGGGCGCTGACTATGGCTACACCTTC
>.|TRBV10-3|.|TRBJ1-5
CAISESRQYSNQPQHF
TGTGCCATCAGTGAGTCGCGGCAGTATAGCAATCAGCCCCAGCATTTT
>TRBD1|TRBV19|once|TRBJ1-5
CASTWDRNQPQHF
TGTGCCAGTACCTGGGACAGAAATCAGCCCCAGCATTTT
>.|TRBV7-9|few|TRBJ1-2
CASSLVKGALFSGTF
TGTGCCAGCAGCTTAGTTAAAGGGGCCCTCTTCTCTGGTACCTTC
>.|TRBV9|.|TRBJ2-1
CASSLSGAVSSYNEQFF
TGTGCCAGCAGCCTCAGCGGAGCGGTGAGCTCCTACAATGAGCAGTTCTTC
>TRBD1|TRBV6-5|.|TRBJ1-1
CASTQGDTEAFF
TGTGCCAGCACACAGGGGGACACTGAAGCTTTCTTT
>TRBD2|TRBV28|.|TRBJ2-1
CASIHSGRFYNEQFF
TGTGCCAGCATTCACAGCGGGAGATTTTACAATGAGCAGTTCTTC
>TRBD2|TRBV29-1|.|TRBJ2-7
CSIAHLAGRPYEQYF
TGCAGCATTGCACATCTAGCGGGGCGCCCCTACGAGCAGTACTTC
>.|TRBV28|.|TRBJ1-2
CASSFTAFYGYTF
TGTGCCAGCAGTTTCACAGCATTTTATGGCTACACCTTC
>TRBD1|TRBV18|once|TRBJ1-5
CASSPGQGSYQPQHF
TGTGCCAGCTCACCCGGACAGGGAAGCTATCAGCCCCAGCATTTT
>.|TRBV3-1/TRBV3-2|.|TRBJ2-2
CASREAGELFF
TGTGCCAGCAGGGAGGCCGGGGAGCTGTTTTTT
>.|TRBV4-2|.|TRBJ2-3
CASSPDSATDTQYF
TGTGCCAGCAGCCCGGATAGCGCCACAGATACGCAGTATTTT
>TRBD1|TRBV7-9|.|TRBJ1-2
CASSLDRGNGGYTF
TGTGCCAGCAGCTTGGACAGGGGGAATGGAGGCTACACCTTC
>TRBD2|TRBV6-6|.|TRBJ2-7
CASRLSGRAYEQYF
TGTGCCAGCAGACTTAGCGGGAGGGCCTACGAGCAGTACTTC
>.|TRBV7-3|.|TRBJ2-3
CASSLGSGSDTQYF
TGTGCCAGCAGCTTGGGCAGTGGCTCAGATACGCAGTATTTT
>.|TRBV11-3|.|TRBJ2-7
CASSFGLAGEQYF
TGTGCCAGCAGCTTCGGGCTAGCTGGTGAGCAGTACTTC
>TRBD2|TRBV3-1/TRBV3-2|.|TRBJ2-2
CASSQERTSGRTNTGELFF
TGTGCCAGCAGCCAAGAAAGGACTAGCGGACGGACGAACACCGGGGAGCTGTTTTTT
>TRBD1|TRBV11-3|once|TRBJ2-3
CASSHGTGERSTDTQYF
TGTGCCAGCAGCCACGGGACAGGGGAGAGGAGCACAGATACGCAGTATTTT
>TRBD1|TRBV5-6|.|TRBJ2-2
CASSNDRDNTGELFF
TGTGCCAGCAGCAACGACAGGGATAACACCGGGGAGCTGTTTTTT
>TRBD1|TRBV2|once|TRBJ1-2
CASSKDRGDYGYTF
TGTGCCAGCAGTAAGGACAGGGGCGACTATGGCTACACCTTC
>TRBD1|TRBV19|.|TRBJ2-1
CASSIVWTGGFEQFF
TGTGCCAGTAGTATAGTGTGGACAGGGGGATTTGAGCAGTTCTTC
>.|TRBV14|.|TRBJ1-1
CASSQLQDKEAFF
TGTGCCAGCAGCCAACTACAGGACAAAGAAGCTTTCTTT
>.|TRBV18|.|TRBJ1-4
CASSAETRRSSTNEKLFF
TGTGCCAGCTCGGCAGAGACACGGCGTTCCTCAACTAATGAAAAACTGTTTTTT
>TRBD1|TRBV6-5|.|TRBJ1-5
CASSYTGTGNQPQHF
TGTGCCAGCAGCTATACTGGGACAGGCAATCAGCCCCAGCATTTT
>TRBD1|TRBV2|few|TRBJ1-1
CASSPTGYTEAFF
TGTGCCAGCAGTCCGACAGGGTACACTGAAGCTTTCTTT
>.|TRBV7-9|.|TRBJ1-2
CASSPGGYGYTF
TGTGCCAGCAGCCCGGGGGGCTATGGCTACACCTTC
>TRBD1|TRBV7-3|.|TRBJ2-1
CASSQGGTGGPNEQFF
TGTGCCAGCAGCCAAGGAGGGACAGGGGGGCCCAATGAGCAGTTCTTC
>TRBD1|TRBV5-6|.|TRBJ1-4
CASSFPRTGNEKLFF
TGTGCCAGCAGCTTCCCCCGGACAGGGAATGAAAAACTGTTTTTT
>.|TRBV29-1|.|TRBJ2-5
CSVDLSLETQYF
TGCAGCGTTGATCTCTCCTTGGAGACCCAGTACTTC
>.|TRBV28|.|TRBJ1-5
CASSLLILAGSNQPQHF
TGTGCCAGCAGTCTACTGATTCTCGCCGGGAGCAATCAGCCCCAGCATTTT
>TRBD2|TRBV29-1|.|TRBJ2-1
CSVERGRAGEQFF
TGCAGCGTTGAACGGGGGAGGGCGGGGGAGCAGTTCTTC
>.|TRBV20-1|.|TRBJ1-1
CSASLGREAFF
TGCAGTGCTAGTCTAGGCCGTGAAGCTTTCTTT